This T cell receptor (beta chain) was identified during a study of immune heterogeneity within non-small cell lung tumors (dated by TCRdb to the late 2010s). At the level of the whole study: By histology, a handful of squamous cell carcinomas, 10 non-squamous carcinomas and 1 tumor not otherwise specified were included. Neoantigen binding to each patient's HLA alleles was predicted with netMHCpan-3.0 for mutant peptides of 8 to 11 amino acids. Whole-exome sequencing, RNA-seq and TCR beta repertoire sequencing were combined for multiple spatially distinct regions from each NSCLC tumor so that intratumoral immune heterogeneity could be examined. TCR repertoires were analyzed from 57 tumor loci of about 15 patients, while transcriptome data covered only 35 to 45 loci from about twelve patients. On the study overall, not on this receptor specifically: Local tumor mutational burden and local T-cell repertoire clonality had a statistically significant but moderate positive correlation (R about 0.37). Within a patient, the same dominant CDR3B clonotypes appeared at multiple loci, but different tumor locations also contained unique high-frequency clones. High-frequency TCR beta clonotypes were found to be largely distinct between individual patients.

Genomic DNA was extracted from bulk tumor tissue and used as the TCR template, and approximately 650 ng gDNA was amplified per sample. During surgery, several biopsies were collected from each primary tumor and placed as far from one another as possible within the tumor mass. The study cohort was described as untreated and was composed of newly diagnosed NSCLC cases undergoing curative surgery. The donor group was made up of under 16 newly diagnosed non-small cell lung cancer patients undergoing surgery with curative intent. The resected tumor masses were reviewed by two independent pathologists. Sequencing was performed only on DNA and RNA samples of high quality. Its CDR3 holds 13 amino acids, cysteine through phenylalanine. Left in the record is the CDR3 DNA by itself, 39 bases read in frame from the first base. The germline V gene gives CDR1 as SGHTA and CDR2 as FQGTGA. The V end loses 1 base and the J end loses 7 bases, and a stretch of 11 bases separates them.

By how much of the sample it makes up, this clonotype is medium-sized (0.01 to 0.1%). Its antigen specificity is not known. Per-base qualities were not stored, and no clone one base away is much larger. The TCR beta CDR3 region was amplified with a multiplex PCR system whose first round ran for approximately 11 cycles using 32 V-gene forward primers and 13 J-gene reverse primers. A QIAGEN Multiplex PCR Kit was used for first-round PCR, and the primer sequences were filed in Chinese patent CN105087789A. Illumina universal primers were attached in a second round of PCR run with the Phusion High-Fidelity PCR Kit. The TCR libraries underwent paired-end sequencing with a read length of 151 bp on the Illumina HiSeq X Ten platform. The authors processed their data as follows. Cutadapt removed reads without multiplex PCR primers, PEAR merged read pairs, and MiXCR with default settings called CDR3 regions. Repertoire diversity was assessed by Shannon entropy, and clonality was calculated as one minus the Shannon entropy divided by the ln of the count of productive unique sequences. Clonotypes present at frequencies of at least 0.5% were defined as dominant or high-frequency T-cell clones. The public reads were reprocessed in TCRdb via fastp at Q25 and MiXCR, keeping in-frame beta chains. When rows share a CDR3 protein, they turn into one entry using the most common DNA and genes. TCRdb assigned the V and J calls; the authors' analysis was not used. The sample contains approximately 9,800 distinct CDR3 sequences, under 20% of them found a single time. The top ten hold about 4% of the sample.

The chain is assembled from TRBV7-3 and TRBJ2-7; the D gene is possibly TRBD2, with 7 bases matching. The source is a man aged 35 to 55 with non-small cell lung cancer. Sample: lung tumor tissue. The bases read TGTGCCAGCAGCTTAAGCGGGGGCGGGGAGCAGTACTTC. Its amino acids are CASSLSGGGEQYF.